A single sample gave rise to the 9 T cell receptor beta chains below, sequenced in a study of blood T cell repertoires in COVID-19. Repertoires were generated with immunoSEQ multiplex PCR, while TCRdb's copy carries only in-frame clones and drops some. In the table there are roughly 73,000 clones, roughly 85% of which are singletons. The source material was peripheral blood. Receptors were obtained from a woman aged 60-70 years with acute or convalescent COVID-19.

This sequence joins TRBV4-2 and TRBJ1-2; no clear D. CDR1 LGHNA and CDR2 YNFKEQ come from the germline V gene. CDR3 length: 12 residues. Trimming took 4 bases from V and 6 from J, leaving 9 bases between them. CDR3 nucleotide sequence: TGTGCCAGCAGCCTTCGGACTCATGGCTACACCTTC. Encoded protein: CASSLRTHGYTF.

The chain employs TRBV15 and TRBJ1-4; 7 positions match TRBD1. The CDR3 has 14 residues. After removal of 3 bases from V and 16 bases from J, the junction contained 14 bases not matched to a gene. Germline lookup yields CDR1 LNHNV and CDR2 YYDKDF (reference sequence). The CDR3 protein is CATSRDDRVPLQFF. DNA of the CDR3: TGTGCCACCAGCAGGGATGACAGGGTTCCCCTCCAGTTTTTT. The full variable domain, with the rest looked up from reference TRBV15 and TRBJ1-4, is DAMVIQNPRYQVTQFGKPVTLSCSQTLNHNVMYWYQQKSSQAPKLLFHYYDKDFNNEADTPDNFQSRRPNTSFCFLDIRSPGLGDTAMYLCATSRDDRVPLQFFGSGTQLSVL.

This chain uses TRBV9 with TRBJ2-1, with 7 bases that match TRBD2. Losses at the gene ends were 1 base for V and 1 base for J; bases not matched to a gene: 2. CDR1 is SGDLS, CDR2 YYNGEE, per germline. CDR3 size: 15 residues. CDR3 protein: CASSVWEGSYNEQFF. The CDR3, as DNA: TGTGCCAGCAGCGTATGGGAGGGATCCTACAATGAGCAGTTCTTC.

This clone was recorded only once. CDR3 loop: CAWHDRPGELFF. CDR3 in DNA: TGTGCCTGGCACGACAGGCCCGGGGAGCTGTTTTTT. This chain uses TRBV30 with TRBJ2-2, with a tentative D call TRBD1 (6 bases). V lost 5 bases, J lost 6 bases, and 10 bases lay in between. CDR3 length: 12 residues. Germline V gene sequence: CDR1 GTSNPN, CDR2 SVGIG (reference sequence). Full variable domain (outside the CDR3, taken from reference TRBV30 and TRBJ2-2): SQTIHQWPATLVQPVGSPLSLECTVEGTSNPNLYWYRQAAGRGLQLLFYSVGIGQISSEVPQNLSASRPQDRQFILSSKKLLLSDSGFYLCAWHDRPGELFFGEGSRLTVL.

In DNA form, the CDR3 reads TGTGCCAGCAGGGGGACAGGGAGGTTCTCTGAAGCTTTCTTT. Translated: CASRGTGRFSEAFF. The chain joins TRBV7-9 to TRBJ1-1; 9 bases are a match to TRBD1. The V gene's germline CDR1 is SEHNR and CDR2 FQNEAQ (reference sequence). Unmatched junction bases numbered 8, after V lost 6 bases and J lost 6 bases. This CDR3 has 14 amino acids.

The chain uses TRBV2 and TRBJ2-7; D perhaps matches TRBD1 (6 bases). The CDR3 totals 15 residues. Germline CDR1 SNHLY, CDR2 FYNNEI. Trimming shortened V by 6 bases and J by 3 bases, and 18 bases separated the two germline ends. The CDR3 is CASSKDSNNRYEQYF. In nucleotides, the CDR3 is TGTGCCAGCAGCAAGGACAGTAATAACCGCTACGAGCAGTACTTC.

The chain couples TRBV4-2 to TRBJ1-2; 7 nucleotides agree with TRBD1. The germline gives CDR1 LGHNA, CDR2 YNFKEQ. Trimming at V came to 2 bases and at J to 9 bases, leaving 9 bases not matched to a gene. This CDR3 region has 14 residues. CDR3 nucleotide sequence: TGTGCCAGCAGCCAATCCGGGACAGCGTTAAGCTACACCTTC. Its protein is CASSQSGTALSYTF.

This clone was observed a single time. The chain recombines TRBV10-2 with TRBJ1-4, with a possible D match to TRBD1 (5 bases). V dropped 0 bases and J dropped 0 bases, with 11 bases sitting between them. The germline V gene encodes CDR1 WSHSY and CDR2 SAAADI. The CDR3 has 17 residues. The CDR3 region has the DNA TGCGCCAGCAGTGAGTCGATTAGGGGTGCAACTAATGAAAAACTGTTTTTT. Translating it yields CASSESIRGATNEKLFF.

The chain couples TRBV20-1 to TRBJ1-2; 10 nucleotides align to TRBD1. CDR1 is DFQATT and CDR2 is SNEGSKA in the germline V gene (reference sequence). This CDR3 is built from 12 residues. V shed 4 bases and J 9 bases; nucleotides not matched to a gene: 5. The CDR3 DNA is TGCAGTGCTAATGACAGGGGGCCAAGCTACACCTTC. Translated, it gives CSANDRGPSYTF.